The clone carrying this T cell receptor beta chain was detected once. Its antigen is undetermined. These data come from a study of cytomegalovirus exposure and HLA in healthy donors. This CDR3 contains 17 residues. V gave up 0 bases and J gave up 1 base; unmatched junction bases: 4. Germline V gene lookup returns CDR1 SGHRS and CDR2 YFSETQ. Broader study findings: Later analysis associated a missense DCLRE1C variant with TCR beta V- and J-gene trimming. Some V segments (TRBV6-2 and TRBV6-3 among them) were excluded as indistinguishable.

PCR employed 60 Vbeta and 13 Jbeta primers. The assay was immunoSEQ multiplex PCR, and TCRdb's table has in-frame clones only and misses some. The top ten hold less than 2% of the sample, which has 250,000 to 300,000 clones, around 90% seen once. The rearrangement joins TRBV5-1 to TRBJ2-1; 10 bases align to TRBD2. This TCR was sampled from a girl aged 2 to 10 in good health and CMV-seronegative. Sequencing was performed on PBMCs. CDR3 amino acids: CASSLGTSGWSYNEQFF. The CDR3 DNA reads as TGCGCCAGCAGCTTGGGGACTAGCGGATGGTCCTACAATGAGCAGTTCTTC.